This T cell receptor (beta chain) is drawn from a study of identical twins. The study's findings and limits: Abundant beta clonotypes from cord blood had fewer insertions, unlike memory repertoires, which showed none. Excess sharing between twins was weaker in beta out-of-frame sequences. Conclusions relied on cross-sectional statistical analysis, not following the same donors.

Template switching added a universal primer binding site, and final cDNA carried unique molecular identifiers. MiXCR, applied by TCRdb to the 5' RACE reads, yields one record per CDR3 protein. The table records some 500,000 distinct CDR3 sequences, approximately 14% of them present only once. This CDR3 contains 15 residues. This clonotype was seen a handful of times. Its cognate antigen is unknown. These data are also associated with another study on yellow fever vaccine responses in identical twins.

The sample comprised CD4+ T cells sorted from blood. The origin of this receptor is a woman aged 18-29 years in good health. This chain connects TRBV21-1 to TRBJ2-1; TRBD1 is taken as the D call from the table, unchecked against the DNA. TRBV21-1 is reported as a pseudogene. CDR3 protein: CASSMRTGGRNEQFF. In DNA form, the CDR3 reads TGTGCCAGCAGCATGCGGACAGGGGGCCGGAATGAGCAGTTCTTC.